This is a list of T cell receptor beta chains from one sample in a study of T cells in localized non-small cell lung cancer. Libraries were prepared by immunoSEQ multiplex PCR; TCRdb keeps only in-frame clonotypes and omits some of them. The sample carries 25,000 to 30,000 clones, approximately 90% recorded once. Source: peripheral blood, taken before any cancer treatment. These receptors originate from a woman aged 18 to 55 with stage I lung adenocarcinoma. Each CDR3 is given with its conserved first and last residue. D genes are given only for firm matches. Size tells how often a clone was seen (once, few, many) or the class of an expanded clone, and some rows leave it out.

CDR3nt,CDR3aa,d_gene,abundance,j_gene,v_gene
TGTGCCAGCAGTGACGGGACAGGGGGCACCGGGGAGCTGTTTTTT,CASSDGTGGTGELFF,TRBD1,once,TRBJ2-2,TRBV6-4
TGTGCCAGTAGTCCCCCGGGCCGAACCATCTACGAGCAGTACTTC,CASSPPGRTIYEQYF,NA,NA,TRBJ2-7,TRBV19
TGTGCCTGGAGTGTACCAGGACTCCGGCCTCGGGAGCAGTACTTC,CAWSVPGLRPREQYF,NA,NA,TRBJ2-7,TRBV30
TGTGCCTGGACCCGGGCCCTGAATTCACCCCTCCACTTT,CAWTRALNSPLHF,NA,NA,TRBJ1-6,TRBV30
TGTGCCAGCAGCTTAGGGGAGCTGTTTTTT,CASSLGELFF,NA,NA,TRBJ2-2,TRBV7-9
TGTGCCAGCACCCCCGGGGGGGCAGACTATGGCTACACCTTC,CASTPGGADYGYTF,NA,NA,TRBJ1-2,TRBV6-5
TGTGCCAGTAGTATGACAGGGGAAGATGAAAAACTGTTTTTT,CASSMTGEDEKLFF,TRBD1,NA,TRBJ1-4,TRBV19
TGTGCCAGCAGTTTTTTTGGCCAGCCAGGACAGGGTAGCAATCAGCCCCAGCATTTT,CASSFFGQPGQGSNQPQHF,TRBD1,NA,TRBJ1-5,TRBV28
TGCGCCAGCAGCTTGGGTCTTTCGGGGGGCTCAAACTCCTACGAGCAGTACTTC,CASSLGLSGGSNSYEQYF,NA,NA,TRBJ2-7,TRBV5-1
TGCGCCAGCAGTGAGAGGCTTTCAGAAGAGACCCAGTACTTC,CASSERLSEETQYF,NA,NA,TRBJ2-5,TRBV10-2
TGTGCCAGCAGCTCTATGTCGGCGGGGGGGGCGGCTAACTATGGCTACACCTTC,CASSSMSAGGAANYGYTF,NA,NA,TRBJ1-2,TRBV7-6
TGTGCCAGCAGCTTAGATCCGGAGGGTGAGCAGTTCTTC,CASSLDPEGEQFF,NA,NA,TRBJ2-1,TRBV7-9
TGTGCCAGCAGTTATGGGCAGAACACTGAAGCTTTCTTT,CASSYGQNTEAFF,NA,NA,TRBJ1-1,TRBV6-5
TGTGCCAGCAGCTTTGCGGGACAGGGGAACACTGAAGCTTTCTTT,CASSFAGQGNTEAFF,TRBD1,NA,TRBJ1-1,TRBV7-9
TGTGCCAGCAGCTTAGAGGGGTTAGGTAGCACAGATACGCAGTATTTT,CASSLEGLGSTDTQYF,NA,NA,TRBJ2-3,TRBV7-8
TGCGCCAGCAGCCAAGAACTAGACAATGAGCAGTTCTTC,CASSQELDNEQFF,NA,NA,TRBJ2-1,TRBV4-3
TGTGCCAGCTCACCACCGGGGTCAACTAATGAAAAACTGTTTTTT,CASSPPGSTNEKLFF,NA,NA,TRBJ1-4,TRBV18
TGTGCCAGCAGCACGGCGAACACTGAAGCTTTCTTT,CASSTANTEAFF,NA,few,TRBJ1-1,TRBV28
TGTGCCAGCAGTCTTGGCGGGACGGCAACCTACGAGCAGTACTTC,CASSLGGTATYEQYF,NA,few,TRBJ2-7,TRBV28
TGTGCCAACGGTAAAGCGGAGACCGGGGAGCTGTTTTTT,CANGKAETGELFF,NA,NA,TRBJ2-2,TRBV11-3
TGTGCCAGCAGCAAATTTAATCTTCCCCAATACGAGCAGTACTTC,CASSKFNLPQYEQYF,NA,NA,TRBJ2-7,TRBV21-1
TGTGCCAGCAGTGACTCCCCTAGGGACCGCTACGAGCAGTACTTC,CASSDSPRDRYEQYF,NA,NA,TRBJ2-7,TRBV6-4
TGCGCCAGCAGCCAAGCGTGGACTAGCGGAACCGAGCAGTTCTTC,CASSQAWTSGTEQFF,TRBD2,NA,TRBJ2-1,TRBV4-3
TGTGCCAGCAGTGGGGCTAGCCCCTACGAGCAGTACTTC,CASSGASPYEQYF,NA,once,TRBJ2-7,TRBV6-1
TGTGCCAGCAGCCCCCAGACAGGTCCCAATCAGCCCCAGCATTTT,CASSPQTGPNQPQHF,NA,NA,TRBJ1-5,TRBV28
TGTGCCAGCAGTTACTCCCCAGGGAGGACTGAAGCTTTCTTT,CASSYSPGRTEAFF,NA,NA,TRBJ1-1,TRBV6-5
TGTGCCAGCAGTGAAAGGGAGTACAATGAGCAGTTCTTC,CASSEREYNEQFF,NA,NA,TRBJ2-1,TRBV2
TGTGCCAGCAGCTTGGACAGGGAGCAGTTCTTC,CASSLDREQFF,TRBD1,NA,TRBJ2-1,TRBV7-9
TGTGCCAGCAGCTTAGAGGGACAGGGGATAACTCAGCCCCAGCATTTT,CASSLEGQGITQPQHF,TRBD1,NA,TRBJ1-5,TRBV7-9
TGTGCCAGTAGTCCTCCCAGGACCTTCCCAATGAACACTGAAGCTTTCTTT,CASSPPRTFPMNTEAFF,NA,NA,TRBJ1-1,TRBV19
TGTGCCAGCTCACCCGCGGGACGGAGGATAATGGACAATGAGCAGTTCTTC,CASSPAGRRIMDNEQFF,NA,NA,TRBJ2-1,TRBV18
TGTGCCAGTAGTATTGGGGAAGCGGCTTTCTTT,CASSIGEAAFF,NA,few,TRBJ1-1,TRBV19
TGTGCCAGCCGCGCGGAGAACACCGGGGAGCTGTTTTTT,CASRAENTGELFF,NA,NA,TRBJ2-2,TRBV7-3
TGTGCCAGCAGCCCAAACTCGGGGGCGAAGACCCAGTACTTC,CASSPNSGAKTQYF,NA,NA,TRBJ2-5,TRBV5-4
TGCGCCAGCAGGGAGGACACTGAAGCTTTCTTT,CASREDTEAFF,NA,NA,TRBJ1-1,TRBV10-2
TGTGCCAGCTCACCACCGGGACCGAACAATCAGCCCCAGCATTTT,CASSPPGPNNQPQHF,NA,few,TRBJ1-5,TRBV18
TGTGCCAGCAGCGTAGGGAGGCTAGCGGGAGATTTGGAGACCCAGTACTTC,CASSVGRLAGDLETQYF,TRBD2,NA,TRBJ2-5,TRBV9
TGTGCCAGCTCACTGGGCCGCCAGAACACCGGGGAGCTGTTTTTT,CASSLGRQNTGELFF,NA,once,TRBJ2-2,TRBV18
TGTGCCAGCTCACCGAAGGGGGATCCCTACGAGCAGTACTTC,CASSPKGDPYEQYF,NA,NA,TRBJ2-7,TRBV18
TGCGCCAGCAGCCAAGATCGCGGGGCGAGGGGCTACACCTTC,CASSQDRGARGYTF,NA,NA,TRBJ1-2,TRBV4-3
TGTGCCAGCAGCTCCCCCCGGGGACAGGGATCTGGAAACACCATATATTTT,CASSSPRGQGSGNTIYF,TRBD1,NA,TRBJ1-3,TRBV7-9
TGTGCCAGCAGCTTAGCACTAGCGGGGAGCACAGATACGCAGTATTTT,CASSLALAGSTDTQYF,TRBD2,once,TRBJ2-3,TRBV7-8
TGTGCCAGCAGTTACGAGGGGCCCCATCACGAGCAGTACTTC,CASSYEGPHHEQYF,NA,NA,TRBJ2-7,TRBV6-5
TGCAGCGTCCGTCCTCTTTTAAACACTGAAGCTTTCTTT,CSVRPLLNTEAFF,NA,NA,TRBJ1-1,TRBV29-1
TGCGCCAGCAGCTTGGAAGGGGCCGGCAATCAGCCCCAGCATTTT,CASSLEGAGNQPQHF,NA,NA,TRBJ1-5,TRBV5-1